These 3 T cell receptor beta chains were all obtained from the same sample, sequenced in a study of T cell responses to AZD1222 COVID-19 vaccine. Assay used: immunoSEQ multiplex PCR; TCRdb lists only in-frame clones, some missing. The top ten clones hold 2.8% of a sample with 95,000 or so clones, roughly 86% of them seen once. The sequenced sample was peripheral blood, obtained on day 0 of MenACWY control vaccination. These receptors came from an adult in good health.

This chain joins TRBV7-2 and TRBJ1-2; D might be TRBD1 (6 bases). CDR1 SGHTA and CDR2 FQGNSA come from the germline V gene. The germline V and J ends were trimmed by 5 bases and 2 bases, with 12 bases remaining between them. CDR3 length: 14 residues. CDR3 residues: CASSRDRLNYGYTF. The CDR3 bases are TGTGCCAGCAGCCGCGACAGGCTAAACTATGGCTACACCTTC.

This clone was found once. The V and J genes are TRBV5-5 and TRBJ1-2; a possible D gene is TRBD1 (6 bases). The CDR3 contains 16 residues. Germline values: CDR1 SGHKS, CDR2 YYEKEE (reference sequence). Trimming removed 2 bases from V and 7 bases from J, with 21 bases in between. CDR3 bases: TGTGCCAGCAGCTTAGTGTACGTAGCCCGAGGGGGTGGCTACACCTTC. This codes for CASSLVYVARGGGYTF.

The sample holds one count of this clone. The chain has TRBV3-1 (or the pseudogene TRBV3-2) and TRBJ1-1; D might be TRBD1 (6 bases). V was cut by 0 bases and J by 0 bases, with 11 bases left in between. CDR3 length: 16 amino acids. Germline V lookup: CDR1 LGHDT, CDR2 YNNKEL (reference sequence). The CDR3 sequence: CASSQDADRMNTEAFF. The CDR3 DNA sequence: TGTGCCAGCAGCCAAGACGCGGACAGAATGAACACTGAAGCTTTCTTT.